The clone carrying this T cell receptor beta chain is a singleton in its sample. Its antigen remains unidentified. The CDR3 is 15 amino acids. The data stem from a study of regulatory T cells. The study, taken as a whole, reports: In CD3G-deficient patients, conventional CD4+ T cells were enriched for hydrophobic CDR3 residues at positions 6 and 7.

Patients, 2 to 39 years old, had expanded memory T-cell proportions. CD4+ cells were sorted into CD25-high CD127-low regulatory cells and CD25-low CD127-high conventional cells. Amplification used 52 TRBV primers and 13 TRBJ primers. The table came from immunoSEQ multiplex PCR; TCRdb's copy has only in-frame clones and leaves some out. The sample has about 35,000 clones, 70% to 90% seen once. This chain joins TRBV21-1 and TRBJ1-5; TRBD1, the table's D call, was not compared with the DNA. TRBV21-1 is a pseudogene. This clonotype was sampled from a person in their late teens or twenties with CD3G deficiency. Source material: conventional CD4+ T cells sorted from blood. CDR3 in amino acids: CASSTRPYPNQPQHF. The CDR3 nucleotides read TGTGCCAGCAGCACCAGGCCTTACCCCAATCAGCCCCAGCATTTT.